This paragraph covers one T cell receptor beta chain sequence. Sequenced by immunoSEQ multiplex PCR; TCRdb stores in-frame clones only, minus some. The table lists 90,000 to 100,000 clones, about four fifths of them singletons. The germline CDR1 and CDR2 sequences are KGHDR and SFDVKD. Between the trimmed V and J ends, which lost 5 bases and 1 base, there was a span of 13 bases. The CDR3 is made up of 16 amino acids. This record belongs to a study of control samples from healthy donors and cancer patients. This chain joins TRBV24-1 and TRBJ2-2; TRBD1 or TRBD2 may be the D gene (5 bases each). Sequenced: blood. The TCR comes from a man aged 60 to 69 in good health. The CDR3 is CATSAPGTLNTGELFF. The CDR3 region has the DNA TGTGCCACCAGTGCCCCCGGGACCTTGAACACCGGGGAGCTGTTTTTT.